This passage covers 5 T cell receptor beta chains from one sample sequenced in a study of identical twins. One entry per CDR3 protein, called by TCRdb with MiXCR from the 5' RACE reads. The sample has about 920,000 distinct CDR3 sequences, roughly an eighth seen once. The same sample was also used in a study of yellow fever vaccine responses in identical twins.

The sample consisted of PBMCs. The receptor set was obtained from a woman aged 18-29 years in good health.

This clonotype was seen only a few times. The chain joins TRBV5-5 to TRBJ2-7; 13 positions match TRBD2. The V and J ends lost 5 bases and 6 bases, in that order; junction bases with no gene match: 17. The CDR3 is 18 amino acids. In germline, CDR1 is SGHKS, CDR2 YYEKEE (reference sequence). CDR3 in DNA: TGTGCCAGCAGGAGAAGGACTAGCGGGAGCAAAGCTCCCTCCGAGCAGTACTTC. Encoded protein: CASRRRTSGSKAPSEQYF.

V gene TRBV29-1 combines with J gene TRBJ1-5, with a tentative D call TRBD1 (6 bases). Trimming removed 5 bases from V and 3 bases from J, with 17 bases in between. The CDR3 sequence is 15 residues long. Germline-derived CDR1 and CDR2 are SQVTM and ANQGSEA. CDR3 DNA sequence: TGCAGCGTTTCGGAGGGGGGGCCTCCCAATCAGCCCCAGCATTTT. It yields the protein CSVSEGGPPNQPQHF.

The chain links TRBV19 to TRBJ2-1; D gene uncertain. Germline CDR1 reads LNHDA; CDR2 reads SQIVND (reference sequence). The CDR3 is 15 residues long. V was cut by 4 bases and J by 0 bases, with 10 bases left in between. The CDR3 DNA sequence: TGTGCCAGTAGTAAAGGACGGAGCTCCTACAATGAGCAGTTCTTC. Its protein product is CASSKGRSSYNEQFF.

This clonotype was seen only a few times. This sequence joins TRBV12-3 or TRBV12-4 and TRBJ2-3, with 8 bases lining up with TRBD1. The CDR3 loop spans 15 amino acids. J was trimmed by 4 bases and V by 8 bases; bases with no gene match: 11. CDR3 sequence: CASLHRDRRPDTQYF. The CDR3 DNA reads as TGTGCCAGCCTACACCGGGACAGGAGACCAGATACGCAGTATTTT.

The chain links TRBV11-2 to TRBJ2-3; 15 bases fit TRBD2. J was trimmed by 5 bases and V by 5 bases; bases with no gene match: 5. CDR3 size: 16 residues. In germline, CDR1 is SGHAT, CDR2 FQNNGV. CDR3 residues: CASSLRTSGRGDTQYF. CDR3 sequence (DNA): TGTGCCAGCAGCCTCCGGACTAGCGGGAGGGGAGATACGCAGTATTTT.